This record concerns one T cell receptor beta chain sequence. This entry is derived from a study of blood T cell repertoires in COVID-19. The overall study: Sources were T cells, B-cell-depleted T cells, or PBMCs; the material itself was cDNA or gDNA.

Here immunoSEQ multiplex PCR was the method, and the copy in TCRdb shows in-frame clones only, minus some. The sample lists about 57,000 clones; 82% were seen once. The CDR3 is 17 amino acids. The sequenced sample consisted of peripheral blood. This clonotype was sampled from an elderly woman with acute or convalescent COVID-19. J is TRBJ2-2 and V is TRBV21-1; TRBD2, as called in the table, went unchecked against the DNA. TRBV21-1 is tagged as a pseudogene. The CDR3 DNA reads as TGTGCCAGCAGCTCGTGGACTAGCGGGGGGAACACCGGGGAGCTGTTTTTT. Its translation is CASSSWTSGGNTGELFF.